This entry lists 4 T cell receptor beta chains sequenced from one sample in a study of T-cell memory formation after mild COVID-19. TCRdb re-called the 5' RACE reads with MiXCR, one entry per CDR3 protein. In the table there are about 50,000 distinct CDR3 sequences, roughly a tenth of which are singletons. Sequencing was performed on PBMCs or a T cell subset sorted from them (not recorded which). These receptors were collected from an adult woman who had mild COVID-19 (a few samples of this study predate the infection). Cell type and time point are not known.

This clonotype was detected only a few times. The chain couples TRBV20-1 to TRBJ2-3, with 7 bases aligning to TRBD2. CDR1 is DFQATT, CDR2 SNEGSKA, per germline (reference sequence). The trim removed 3 bases at V and 6 bases at J, leaving 6 bases unmatched. The CDR3 is 13 amino acids. CDR3: CSARTSTSDTQYF. CDR3 in DNA: TGCAGTGCTAGGACTAGCACGTCGGATACGCAGTATTTT.

Ten or more counts support this clonotype. The chain employs TRBV5-5 and TRBJ1-1; D is perhaps TRBD1 (5 bases). Germline CDR1 reads SGHKS; CDR2 reads YYEKEE (reference sequence). V shed 2 bases and J shed 6 bases, with 17 bases lying between them. This CDR3 contains 15 residues. In DNA form, the CDR3 reads TGTGCCAGCAGCTTTACGTCGGGCGGGGGATCTGAAGCTTTCTTT. Residues: CASSFTSGGGSEAFF.

This clonotype turned up a few times. The V call is TRBV20-1, the J call TRBJ2-4, with 7 bases aligning to TRBD1. Germline CDR1 is DFQATT and CDR2 is SNEGSKA (reference sequence). V dropped 3 bases and J dropped 9; count of bases not matched to a gene: 8. This CDR3 is 13 amino acids long. In DNA, the CDR3 is TGCAGTGCTAGTGACAGGGATTGGGGCATTCAGTACTTC. It codes for CSASDRDWGIQYF.

In this sample, this clonotype turned up a few times. The CDR3 region has the DNA TGTGCCAGCAGCTTGAGTGCTGGCCGACGCTCTGGAAACACCATATATTTT. Amino acid sequence: CASSLSAGRRSGNTIYF. V and J are TRBV7-9 and TRBJ1-3; no clear D. CDR1 and CDR2 (germline): SEHNR, FQNEAQ (reference sequence). The CDR3 is 17 residues long. V lost 3 bases and J 0 bases, leaving 15 bases between the germline ends.